A selection of T cell receptor beta chains follows, all from one sample in a study of cytomegalovirus exposure and HLA in healthy donors. Repertoires were generated with immunoSEQ multiplex PCR, while TCRdb's copy carries only in-frame clones and drops some. The sample lists fewer than 150,000 clones, 70% to 80% occurring once. The sequenced sample was PBMCs. These receptor sequences come from a woman in her thirties or forties in good health and CMV-seropositive. Each CDR3 is given with its conserved first and last residue. D genes are given only for firm matches. Rows may omit the clone size; those that give it use once, few, many or a size class.

DNA	CDR3	size	V	D	J
TGTGCCAGCAGCTCCTTCACAGATACGCAGTATTTT	CASSSFTDTQYF	few	TRBV7-9	.	TRBJ2-3
TGTGCCAGCAGCCTAGGTCCGACAGAAGGACAGCCCCAGCATTTT	CASSLGPTEGQPQHF	.	TRBV11-2	.	TRBJ1-5
TGTGCCAGCAGCCAAGAACAGGGGGCCCGGAACACTGAAGCTTTCTTT	CASSQEQGARNTEAFF	.	TRBV4-2	TRBD1	TRBJ1-1
TGCGCCAGCAGCCAAGGACTTGGCAGAGGGAACACTGAAGCTTTCTTT	CASSQGLGRGNTEAFF	.	TRBV4-3	.	TRBJ1-1
TGTGCCAGCAGGATAACCGGGACAGGGGGCCTCTATGGCTACACCTTC	CASRITGTGGLYGYTF	.	TRBV28	TRBD1	TRBJ1-2
TGTGCCAGTAGTATACCGGCGGGGAATTCACCCCTCCACTTT	CASSIPAGNSPLHF	.	TRBV19	.	TRBJ1-6
TGTGCCAGTAGTACAGGACAGGGGAACGATGAGCAGTTCTTC	CASSTGQGNDEQFF	.	TRBV19	TRBD1	TRBJ2-1
TGTGCCAGCAGGACAGGCCCCAACTATGGCTACACCTTC	CASRTGPNYGYTF	.	TRBV7-2	.	TRBJ1-2
TGTGCCAGCAGCCCCTACAGGGGGACCAACACTGAAGCTTTCTTT	CASSPYRGTNTEAFF	.	TRBV11-2	TRBD1	TRBJ1-1
TGTGCCAGCGGACTTTACATCCTGGGCGAGCAGTACTTC	CASGLYILGEQYF	.	TRBV27	.	TRBJ2-7
TGTGCCAGCAGCACTAGCGCAGATACGCAGTATTTT	CASSTSADTQYF	.	TRBV7-6	TRBD2	TRBJ2-3
TGTGCCAGCAGGGATGACAGGGGAGGCACTGAAGCTTTCTTT	CASRDDRGGTEAFF	few	TRBV9	TRBD1	TRBJ1-1
TGTGCCAGCAGACGGGACACTAACTATGGCTACACCTTC	CASRRDTNYGYTF	few	TRBV2	.	TRBJ1-2
TGTGCCAGAGACCCCCAGGCCCATAATGAAAAACTGTTTTTT	CARDPQAHNEKLFF	.	TRBV9	.	TRBJ1-4
TGTGCTAGCAGCTTAGGGCTCGGGGGGGCACAAGAGCAGTTCTTC	CASSLGLGGAQEQFF	.	TRBV7-7	TRBD2	TRBJ2-1
TGTGCCAGCAGGCGAAAACAGGGAAGAGGCGAGGGCTACACCTTC	CASRRKQGRGEGYTF	few	TRBV7-9	.	TRBJ1-2
TGCGCCAGCAGCCAAGATCAGTCCGGAGCGGGGGGGCAGGGAGATACGCAGTATTTT	CASSQDQSGAGGQGDTQYF	once	TRBV4-3	TRBD2	TRBJ2-3
TGTGCCAGCAGCCAAGACACAGCTTCCTACGAGCAGTACTTC	CASSQDTASYEQYF	.	TRBV14	.	TRBJ2-7
TGCGCCAGCAGCCAAGACCCTAGCGGGGAGGGAGAGACCCAGTACTTC	CASSQDPSGEGETQYF	.	TRBV4-1	TRBD2	TRBJ2-5
TGTGCCAGCAGCTCGGGAGGAGGGACGGACTATGGCTACACCTTC	CASSSGGGTDYGYTF	.	TRBV7-2	.	TRBJ1-2
TGCGCCAGCAGCCGTGGGCGGGACCGCGAAGGGAATGAGCAGTACTTC	CASSRGRDREGNEQYF	.	TRBV4-1	.	TRBJ2-7
TGTGCCAGCAGCTCCGGTAGGGGCAATGAGCAGTTCTTC	CASSSGRGNEQFF	.	TRBV4-2	.	TRBJ2-1
TGCGCCACCCCCTTTTTGAACACTGAAGCTTTCTTT	CATPFLNTEAFF	few	TRBV10-1	.	TRBJ1-1
TGTGCCACAGGGGACAGCGATAGGAACACTGAAGCTTTCTTT	CATGDSDRNTEAFF	.	TRBV7-6	TRBD1	TRBJ1-1
TGTGCCAGCACCGACCCTCGGACAGGGTCCTCCTACGAGCAGTACTTC	CASTDPRTGSSYEQYF	.	TRBV7-3	TRBD1	TRBJ2-7
TGCGCCAGCAGCTTACAGGGCTATCCGGCGGTGAATGAGCAGTTCTTC	CASSLQGYPAVNEQFF	.	TRBV5-1	.	TRBJ2-1